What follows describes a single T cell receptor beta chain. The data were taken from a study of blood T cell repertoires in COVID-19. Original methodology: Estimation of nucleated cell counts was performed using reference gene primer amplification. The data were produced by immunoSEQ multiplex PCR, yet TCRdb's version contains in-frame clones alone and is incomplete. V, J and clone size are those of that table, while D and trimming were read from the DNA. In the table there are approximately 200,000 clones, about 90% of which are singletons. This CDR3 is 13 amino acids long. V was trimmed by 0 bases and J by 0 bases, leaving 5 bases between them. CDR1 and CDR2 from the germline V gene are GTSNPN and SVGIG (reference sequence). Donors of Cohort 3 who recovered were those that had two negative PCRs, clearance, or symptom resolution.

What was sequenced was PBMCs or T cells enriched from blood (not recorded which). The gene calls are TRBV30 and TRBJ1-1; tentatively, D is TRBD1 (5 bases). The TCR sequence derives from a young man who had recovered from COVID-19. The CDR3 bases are TGTGCCTGGAGTGTAGGGGTGAACACTGAAGCTTTCTTT. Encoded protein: CAWSVGVNTEAFF.